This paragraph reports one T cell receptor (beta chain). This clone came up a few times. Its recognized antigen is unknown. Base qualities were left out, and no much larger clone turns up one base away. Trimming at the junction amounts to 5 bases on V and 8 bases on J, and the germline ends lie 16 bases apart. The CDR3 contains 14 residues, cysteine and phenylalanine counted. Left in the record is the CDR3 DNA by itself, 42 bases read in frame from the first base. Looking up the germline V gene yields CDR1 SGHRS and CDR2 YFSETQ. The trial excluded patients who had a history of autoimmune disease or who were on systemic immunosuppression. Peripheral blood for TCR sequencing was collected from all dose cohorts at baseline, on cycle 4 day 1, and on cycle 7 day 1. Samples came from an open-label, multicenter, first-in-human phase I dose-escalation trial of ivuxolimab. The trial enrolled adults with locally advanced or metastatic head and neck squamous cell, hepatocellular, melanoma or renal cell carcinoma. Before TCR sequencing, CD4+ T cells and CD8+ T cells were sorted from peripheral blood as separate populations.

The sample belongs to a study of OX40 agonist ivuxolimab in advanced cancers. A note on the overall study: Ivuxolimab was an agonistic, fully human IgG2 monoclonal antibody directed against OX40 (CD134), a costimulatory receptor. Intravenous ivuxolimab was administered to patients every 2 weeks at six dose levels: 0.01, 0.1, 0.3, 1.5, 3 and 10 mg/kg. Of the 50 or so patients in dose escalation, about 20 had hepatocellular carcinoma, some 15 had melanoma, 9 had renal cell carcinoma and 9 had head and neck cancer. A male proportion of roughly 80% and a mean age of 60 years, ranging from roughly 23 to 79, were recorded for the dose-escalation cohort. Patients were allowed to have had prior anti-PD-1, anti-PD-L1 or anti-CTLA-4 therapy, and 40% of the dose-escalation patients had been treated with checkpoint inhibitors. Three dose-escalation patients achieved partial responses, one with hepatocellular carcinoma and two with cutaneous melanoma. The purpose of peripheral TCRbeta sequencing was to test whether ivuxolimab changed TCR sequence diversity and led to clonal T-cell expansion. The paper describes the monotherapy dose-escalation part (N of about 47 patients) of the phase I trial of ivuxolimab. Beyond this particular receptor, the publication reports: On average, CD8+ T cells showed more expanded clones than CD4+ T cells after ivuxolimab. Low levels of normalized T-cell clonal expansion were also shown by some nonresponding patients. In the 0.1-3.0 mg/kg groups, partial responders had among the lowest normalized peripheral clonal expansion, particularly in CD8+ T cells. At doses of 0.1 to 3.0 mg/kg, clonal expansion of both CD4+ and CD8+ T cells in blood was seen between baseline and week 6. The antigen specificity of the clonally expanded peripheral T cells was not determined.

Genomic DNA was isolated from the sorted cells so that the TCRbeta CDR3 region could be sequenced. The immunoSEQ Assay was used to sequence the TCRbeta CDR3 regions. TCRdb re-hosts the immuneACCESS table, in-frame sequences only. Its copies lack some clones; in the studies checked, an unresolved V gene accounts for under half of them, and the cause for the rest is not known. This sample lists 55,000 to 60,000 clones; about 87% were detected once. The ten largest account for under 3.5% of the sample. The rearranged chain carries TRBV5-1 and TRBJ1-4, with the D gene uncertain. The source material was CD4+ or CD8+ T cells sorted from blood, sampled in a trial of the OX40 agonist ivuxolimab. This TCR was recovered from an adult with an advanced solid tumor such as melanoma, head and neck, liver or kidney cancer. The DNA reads TGCGCCAGCAGTCCGGGGTTCACGGACGAAAAACTGTTTTTT. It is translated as CASSPGFTDEKLFF.